Listed below are T cell receptor beta chains from one sample, sequenced in a study of graft-versus-host responses after intestinal transplantation. Data came from immunoSEQ multiplex PCR; TCRdb stores just in-frame clones and leaves some out. The table includes roughly 80,000 clones, around 87% detected once. For these receptors, no antigen is known. The sequencing here drew on unstimulated CD8+ T cells sorted from spleen or lymph node cells, taken before transplant. Receptor source: a human donor who was the organ donor for an intestinal transplant. CDR3s include the opening cysteine and the closing phenylalanine or tryptophan. Each record gives: D gene, J gene, V gene, clone size, CDR3 DNA, CDR3 protein. A D gene is named only where the DNA matches it firmly. Clone size appears in some rows only: once, few, many, or a class for an expanded clone.

- TRBJ2-7 TRBV2 few TGTGCCAGCAGTTTGAGGGGGGCCGCCTACGAGCAGTACTTC CASSLRGAAYEQYF
- TRBJ2-7 TRBV7-9 - TGTGCCAGCTCCGTCGGAATCAACGAGCAGTACTTC CASSVGINEQYF
- TRBJ1-2 TRBV5-1 - TGCGCCAGCAGCTTGCCAGGGGCAAACTATGGCTACACCTTC CASSLPGANYGYTF
- TRBJ2-7 TRBV27 once TGTGCCAGCAGAAGGGGCTTGTCAGGGTACGAGCAGTACTTC CASRRGLSGYEQYF
- TRBJ1-6 TRBV7-9 - TGTGCCAGCCGCCGAGGGCGGGATCACTCCTATAATTCACCCCTCCACTTT CASRRGRDHSYNSPLHF
TRBD1 TRBJ1-4 TRBV30 - TGTGCCTGGAGTTGGGGGACAGCCCTATTTTCGGAAAAACTGTTTTTT CAWSWGTALFSEKLFF
- TRBJ2-6 TRBV29-1 - TGCAGCGTTGAAGATGCCCCCAGCTCTGGGGCCAACGTCCTGACTTTC CSVEDAPSSGANVLTF
- TRBJ1-1 TRBV9 - TGTGCCAGCAGCGTAGATTGGGGGAACACTGAAGCTTTCTTT CASSVDWGNTEAFF
- TRBJ1-2 TRBV7-8 - TGTGCCAGCAGCCTAGCGTCGGGGGTCAACTATGGCTACACCTTC CASSLASGVNYGYTF
TRBD2 TRBJ2-5 TRBV18 - TGTGCCAGCTCACCAACCGGACTAGCGGGGGCTAGGGAAGAGACCCAGTACTTC CASSPTGLAGAREETQYF
- TRBJ1-1 TRBV6-5 - TGTGCCAGCACCACAGGGTTGTCCGCTGAAGCTTTCTTT CASTTGLSAEAFF
TRBD2 TRBJ2-1 TRBV27 - TGTGCCAGCAGTACGGGACTAGCGGACAATGAGCAGTTCTTC CASSTGLADNEQFF
- TRBJ2-1 TRBV7-8 - TGTGCCAGCAGCTTATTCGGAGGTGAGCAGTTCTTC CASSLFGGEQFF
- TRBJ2-2 TRBV9 - TGTGCCAGCAGCGTATACACCGGGGAGCTGTTTTTT CASSVYTGELFF
- TRBJ1-1 TRBV19 - TGTGCCAGTAGTATGGGGGTGGCTGAAGCTTTCTTT CASSMGVAEAFF
- TRBJ1-5 TRBV27 - TGTGCCAGCAGTTTACAGGGAAGGGACGTGGGTCAGCCCCAGCATTTT CASSLQGRDVGQPQHF
- TRBJ2-3 TRBV7-6 - TGTGCCAGCAGCCCTAAGGTGGTATATTCCACAGATACGCAGTATTTT CASSPKVVYSTDTQYF
- TRBJ2-7 TRBV4-2 - TGTGCCAGCAGCCAAGATTCGGGCGGGGATGGCGAGCAGTACTTC CASSQDSGGDGEQYF
TRBD1 TRBJ2-7 TRBV5-4 - TGTGCCAGCAGCCTCGGGACAGGGATGACCTACGAGCAGTACTTC CASSLGTGMTYEQYF
- TRBJ1-2 TRBV2 - TGTGCCAGCGGGATGGAGATGCCGGGGGCACTAAACTATGGCTACACCTTC CASGMEMPGALNYGYTF
TRBD1 TRBJ2-7 TRBV7-9 - TGTGCCAGCAGCCCGACAGGGAATACCTACGAGCAGTACTTC CASSPTGNTYEQYF
- TRBJ1-5 TRBV27 - TGTGCCAGCAGTTTCAAGGGAGGGACTAATCAGCCCCAGCATTTT CASSFKGGTNQPQHF
- TRBJ2-3 TRBV6-4 - TGTGCCAGCAGTGACTCGAATCTAGCTACAGATACGCAGTATTTT CASSDSNLATDTQYF
- TRBJ1-1 TRBV5-4 - TGTGCCAGCAGCTTGGTGGGCTTTTATATGAACACTGAAGCTTTCTTT CASSLVGFYMNTEAFF
TRBD1 TRBJ1-5 TRBV4-1 - TGCGCCAGCAGCCTCTGGGACAGGCACAATCAGCCCCAGCATTTT CASSLWDRHNQPQHF
- TRBJ1-5 TRBV28 - TGTGCCAGCAGTTTACAGCCCGGGAGCAATCAGCCCCAGCATTTT CASSLQPGSNQPQHF
- TRBJ1-1 TRBV7-8 - TGTGCCAGCAGCTTATTACCAGGGGATCTGAGGAGTGGGACTGAAGCTTTCTTT CASSLLPGDLRSGTEAFF
- TRBJ2-7 TRBV7-9 few TGTGCCAGCAGCTTATCGGGGAACGAGCAGTACTTC CASSLSGNEQYF
TRBD1 TRBJ1-4 TRBV13 - TGTGCCAGCAGCCAAAACTCCCCACGGACGCTGTGGACAGGGAATAGCTATACTAATGAAAAACTGTTTTTT CASSQNSPRTLWTGNSYTNEKLFF
- TRBJ2-7 TRBV6-1 once TGTGCCAGCAGTGACGGTGGACAGTACTTTTCCTACGAGCAGTACTTC CASSDGGQYFSYEQYF
- TRBJ1-1 TRBV9 - TGTGCCAGCAGCTTATATGGGGGGGCACCTGAAGCTTTCTTT CASSLYGGAPEAFF
- TRBJ2-5 TRBV19 - TGTGCCAGTAGTTCCCATAGGGGTACCGAGACCCAGTACTTC CASSSHRGTETQYF
- TRBJ1-2 TRBV7-2 - TGTGCCAGCAGCCCGGCCCCGTCAGCGTTCGGCTACACCTTC CASSPAPSAFGYTF
- TRBJ1-1 TRBV10-2 once TGCGCCAGCAGTGATAACCCCTCATTCGAGGCTTTCTTT CASSDNPSFEAFF
- TRBJ2-7 TRBV5-6 - TGTGCCAGCAGCCATAGCTACGAGCAGTACTTC CASSHSYEQYF
TRBD1 TRBJ2-2 TRBV9 - TGTGCCAGCAGCCTGGACAGGGAAAGCGGGGAGCTGTTTTTT CASSLDRESGELFF
- TRBJ2-7 TRBV19 - TGTGCCAGTAGTATAACAGGATACAGCCCCTACGAGCAGTACTTC CASSITGYSPYEQYF
- TRBJ2-3 TRBV5-4 - TGTGCCAGCAGCTTGCGGGGATCAGATACGCAGTATTTT CASSLRGSDTQYF
- TRBJ2-7 TRBV4-2 - TGTGCCAGCAGCCAAGCGTACAGCAGCGAGCAGTACTTC CASSQAYSSEQYF
- TRBJ1-5 TRBV6-5 - TGTGCCAGCAGTTACTTTGCTCAGCCCCAGCATTTT CASSYFAQPQHF
- TRBJ2-7 TRBV27 - TGTGCCAGCAGTCTATTATCTAGCTCCTACGAGCAGTACTTC CASSLLSSSYEQYF
TRBD2 TRBJ2-7 TRBV6-1 - TGTGCCAGCAGTGACCCTTGGACTAGCGGGGGCTACGAGCAGTACTTC CASSDPWTSGGYEQYF
TRBD1 TRBJ2-3 TRBV4-1 - TGCGCCAGCAGCCCCGGACAGGGAGCAGATACGCAGTATTTT CASSPGQGADTQYF
- TRBJ2-7 TRBV6-1 - TGTGCCAGCAGTAGTCCAAGAAACTACGAGCAGTACTTC CASSSPRNYEQYF
- TRBJ1-1 TRBV28 - TGTGCCAGCAGTGGGGGCCCCGGTGAAGCTTTCTTT CASSGGPGEAFF
- TRBJ2-7 TRBV4-1 - TGCGCCAGCAGCCAAGATGAAGGGCAGGGCTACGAGCAGTACTTC CASSQDEGQGYEQYF
- TRBJ1-1 TRBV10-2 - TGCGCCAGCAGTGAGCCGGGACAGAACACTGAAGCTTTCTTT CASSEPGQNTEAFF
- TRBJ1-5 TRBV18 - TGTGCCAGCTCACGTGACGCGTCTGATTATCAGCCCCAGCATTTT CASSRDASDYQPQHF
- TRBJ2-5 TRBV5-1 - TGCGCCAGCAGCTCCCCTGAGGAGCTCCAAGAGACCCAGTACTTC CASSSPEELQETQYF
TRBD1 TRBJ2-3 TRBV2 once TGTGCCAGCAGTAGGGGGCCGTTAACAGATACGCAGTATTTT CASSRGPLTDTQYF
TRBD2 TRBJ2-3 TRBV10-3 - TGTGCCATCAGTGAGTCGTGGCTAGCGGAGTTAGAGACTAGCACAGATACGCAGTATTTT CAISESWLAELETSTDTQYF
- TRBJ1-1 TRBV9 - TGTGCCAGCAGCGGATCCCGGGGGGGACGAACTGAAGCTTTCTTT CASSGSRGGRTEAFF